Detailed here is one T cell receptor (beta chain). An immunoSEQ assay, version v3.0, was performed at survey level. Assay used: immunoSEQ multiplex PCR; TCRdb lists only in-frame clones, some missing. The sample lists 18,000 or so clones, roughly 78% occurring once. These data are taken from a study of long-term antiretroviral therapy in people with HIV. The CDR3 is made up of 14 amino acids. Trimming removed 4 bases from V and 8 bases from J, with 18 bases in between. Germline assignment: CDR1 SGHDT and CDR2 YYEEEE. Sequences were derived from unsorted PBMCs, sampled at the start of antiretroviral therapy, before treatment. This sequence joins TRBV5-6 and TRBJ1-2; D perhaps matches TRBD1 (5 bases). This TCR was sampled from a woman aged 40 to 50 with HIV. The CDR3 coding sequence is TGTGCCAGCAGCCTCGGGGCTGAGGTTTTGGGCTACACCTTC. This gives the protein CASSLGAEVLGYTF.